This TCR beta chain appears in the sequencing data of a study of blood T cells in healthy people across ages. Study conclusions and caveats: The diversity estimates, figures obtained from one million T cells, were considered underestimates.

A second PCR, run for about 7 to 11 cycles, used a sample-barcoded 5' primer plus a J-beta primer mix. TCRdb ran MiXCR on the 5' RACE reads and lists one entry per CDR3 protein. The repertoire holds hundreds of thousands of distinct CDR3 sequences, around half seen once, with around a sixth in the top ten. Trimming took 5 bases from V and 2 from J, leaving 16 bases between them. Germline lookup yields CDR1 MNHEY and CDR2 SMNVEV (reference sequence). The CDR3 totals 15 residues. Details on this clonotype: What it binds is unknown.

What was sequenced was blood. This chain joins TRBV27 and TRBJ2-7, with D possibly TRBD1 on 6 matching bases. The receptor was derived from a man aged 80 or over in good health. CDR3 region: CASSETGTRPYEQYF. The DNA of the CDR3 is TGTGCCAGCAGTGAAACAGGGACGCGTCCCTACGAGCAGTACTTC.